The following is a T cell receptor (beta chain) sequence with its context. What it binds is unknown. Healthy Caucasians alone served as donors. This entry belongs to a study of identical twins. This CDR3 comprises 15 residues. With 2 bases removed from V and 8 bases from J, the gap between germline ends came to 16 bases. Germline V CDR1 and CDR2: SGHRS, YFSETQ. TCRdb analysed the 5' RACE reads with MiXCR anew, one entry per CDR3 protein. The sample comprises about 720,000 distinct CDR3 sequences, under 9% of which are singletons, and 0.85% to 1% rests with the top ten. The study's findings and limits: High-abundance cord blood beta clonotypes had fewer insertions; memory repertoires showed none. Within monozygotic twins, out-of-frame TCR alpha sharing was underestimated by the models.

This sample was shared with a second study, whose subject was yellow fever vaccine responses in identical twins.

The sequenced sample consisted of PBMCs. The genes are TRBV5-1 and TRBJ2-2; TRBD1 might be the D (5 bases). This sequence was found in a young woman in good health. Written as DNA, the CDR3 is TGCGCCAGCAGCTTTGTAACCCAGGGTTCAGGGGAGCTGTTTTTT. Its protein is CASSFVTQGSGELFF.